Presented here are 21 T cell receptor beta chains from one specimen sequenced in a study of beta chain features in type 1 diabetes (dated by TCRdb to the late 2010s). These receptors have no identified antigens. Paper-wide results and their limitations: A moderate but significant shortening of TCRB CDR3 length was observed in type 1 diabetes patients in all four CD4+ subsets.

The method behind the library was the immunoSEQ multiplex PCR assay. The entire isolated RNA was reverse transcribed using the High Capacity cDNA Reverse Transcription Kit, and thus expressed TCRB transcripts were sequenced. TCRdb obtained this table from immuneACCESS and retained in-frame rearrangements with V and J assigned. These tables miss some clones; where compared with another copy, unresolved V genes account for less than half of the shortfall, and the remainder is unexplained. The table for this sample lists about 660,000 clones; 11% to 15% of them were counted only once. Roughly 0.04% of the sample goes to the ten largest clones. Sequences were obtained from naive CD4+ T cells from blood. Read against the paper, the sample's cell subset or site label means: true naive CD4+ T cells. The receptors derive from a man aged 18 to 30 with type 1 diabetes.

This clone came up a few times. The rearrangement uses TRBV29-1 and TRBJ1-1, with 7 bases that match TRBD1. J was trimmed by 0 bases and V by 6 bases; bases with no gene match: 7. The length of the CDR3 is 14 residues. CDR1 and CDR2 from the germline V gene are SQVTM and ANQGSEA. CDR3 nucleotides: TGCAGCGTACGACAGGGACTCATGAACACTGAAGCTTTCTTT. The encoded protein is CSVRQGLMNTEAFF.

This clone was detected only a few times. The J gene is TRBJ2-2, the V gene TRBV30, with a tentative D call TRBD2 (6 bases). Between the trimmed V and J ends, which lost 3 bases and 6 bases, there was a span of 14 bases. The V gene's germline CDR1 is GTSNPN and CDR2 SVGIG (reference sequence). The CDR3 runs to 14 residues. CDR3 bases: TGTGCCTGGAGATGGGGAGGAGCCCCCGGGGAGCTGTTTTTT. This encodes CAWRWGGAPGELFF.

A note on this clone: The sample holds other DNA sequences that translate to the same CDR3. The V call is TRBV30, the J call TRBJ1-5; 10 bases are shared with TRBD1. The junction had 2 bases not matched to a gene; V was cut back by 3 bases and J by 6 bases. CDR1 and CDR2 from the germline V gene are GTSNPN and SVGIG (reference sequence). This CDR3 has 13 amino acids. The CDR3 reads CAWSGQGVQPQHF. In DNA, the CDR3 is TGTGCCTGGAGCGGACAGGGGGTTCAGCCCCAGCATTTT.

This rearrangement joins TRBV4-2 to TRBJ1-1; D gene uncertain. The length of the CDR3 is 14 residues. The germline V gene has CDR1 LGHNA and CDR2 YNFKEQ. Trimming took 4 bases from V and 6 from J, leaving 15 bases between them. The CDR3 DNA reads TGTGCCAGCAGCCGCCAGAAGGAGGCCGCTGAAGCTTTCTTT. Translating gives CASSRQKEAAEAFF.

This clone was counted between two and nine times. The chain employs TRBV7-2 and TRBJ2-5; possible D gene TRBD2, 6 bases. This CDR3 spans 14 amino acids. V shed 0 bases and J shed 6 bases, with 11 bases lying between them. Germline values: CDR1 SGHTA, CDR2 FQGNSA. The CDR3 DNA follows: TGTGCCAGCAGCTTAGCGGGAGGCCTCAAGACCCAGTACTTC. Its protein product is CASSLAGGLKTQYF.

This clone was counted a few times. The J gene is TRBJ2-4, the V gene TRBV11-3; D is unclear. Trimming removed 0 bases from V and 0 bases from J, with 3 bases in between. Per the germline V gene, CDR1 is SGHNT and CDR2 is YENEEA. This CDR3 has 14 residues. The CDR3 DNA follows: TGTGCCAGCAGCTTAGACGGAGCCAAAAACATTCAGTACTTC. Its protein is CASSLDGAKNIQYF.

The rearrangement links TRBV2 to TRBJ2-4, with D possibly TRBD1 on 5 matching bases. Germline assignment: CDR1 SNHLY and CDR2 FYNNEI. Trimming took off 6 bases at V and 6 bases at J, with 6 bases between the two ends. The CDR3 sequence is 11 residues long. CDR3 coding DNA: TGTGCCAGCAGGCAGGGAAACATTCAGTACTTC. Translating it yields CASRQGNIQYF.

V gene TRBV6-1 combines with J gene TRBJ2-7, with D perhaps TRBD1 or TRBD2 (6 bases each). CDR1 is MNHNS, CDR2 SASEGT, per germline. The ends were cut back, 6 bases at V and 3 bases at J, with 18 bases in the middle. The CDR3 has 15 amino acids. CDR3 bases: TGTGCCAGCAGCAACTCCAGGGGAGGTAGCTACGAGCAGTACTTC. Its translation: CASSNSRGGSYEQYF.

This clone was picked up a small number of times. The chain joins TRBV7-9 to TRBJ2-7, with 8 bases aligning to TRBD2. Germline loops: CDR1 SEHNR, CDR2 FQNEAQ (reference sequence). The length of the CDR3 is 13 residues. Trimming at V came to 4 bases and at J to 13 bases, leaving 12 bases not matched to a gene. The CDR3 nucleotides read TGTGCCAGCAGCTCGGCGGGGGGAGCCCCCCCATACTTC. Its translation: CASSSAGGAPPYF.

The chain recombines TRBV28 with TRBJ2-6, with D uncertain. CDR3 size: 17 residues. The germline CDR1 and CDR2 sequences are MDHEN and SYDVKM. V shed 3 bases and J shed 0 bases, with 12 bases lying between them. The CDR3 region is CASSFGPPVSGANVLTF. The DNA of the CDR3 is TGTGCCAGCAGTTTTGGACCGCCGGTCTCTGGGGCCAACGTCCTGACTTTC.

This clone was picked up a small number of times. CDR3 in DNA: TGTGCCTGGAGGGAGGGGGCTAGTGGCTACACCTTC. Protein sequence: CAWREGASGYTF. The V gene is TRBV30, the J gene TRBJ1-2; the match to TRBD1 covers 7 bases. The CDR3 extends over 12 amino acids. The J segment lost 7 bases and the V segment lost 3 bases, leaving 5 bases of the junction unmatched. The germline V gene has CDR1 GTSNPN and CDR2 SVGIG (reference sequence).

This rearrangement joins TRBV30 to TRBJ2-3; 9 nucleotides agree with TRBD2. Germline trimming cut 2 bases from V and 3 bases from J; bases unmatched to any gene: 9. CDR1 GTSNPN and CDR2 SVGIG come from the germline V gene (reference sequence). CDR3 length: 16 amino acids. The chain's CDR3 is CAWSNTWSGRTDTQYF. The CDR3 region has the DNA TGTGCCTGGAGTAATACCTGGAGCGGGAGGACAGATACGCAGTATTTT.

This clone has more than one count but fewer than ten. The V gene is TRBV7-9, the J gene TRBJ2-5; a weak D match, TRBD2 (6 bases). The germline V and J ends were trimmed by 5 bases and 2 bases, with 18 bases remaining between them. This CDR3 is 16 amino acids long. The germline V gene encodes CDR1 SEHNR and CDR2 FQNEAQ (reference sequence). CDR3 in amino acids: CASSERARRGQETQYF. CDR3 nucleotide sequence: TGTGCCAGCAGCGAGAGGGCTAGGAGGGGACAAGAGACCCAGTACTTC.

This clone was observed a handful of times. The genes are TRBV25-1 and TRBJ1-2; TRBD1 matches 8 bases. The germline gives CDR1 MGHDK, CDR2 SYGVNS. V shed 2 bases, J shed 6 bases, and the junction held 2 bases outside the gene matches. The CDR3 is 13 amino acids. Here the CDR3 reads CASSEQGADGYTF. CDR3 nucleotide sequence: TGTGCCAGCAGTGAACAGGGGGCAGATGGCTACACCTTC.

The rearrangement links TRBV4-2 to TRBJ2-3, with D hard to call. V was cut by 7 bases and J by 0 bases, with 14 bases left in between. This CDR3 has 15 amino acids. Germline V gene sequence: CDR1 LGHNA, CDR2 YNFKEQ. The CDR3 sequence is CASMGAVLSTDTQYF. The CDR3, as DNA: TGTGCCAGCATGGGCGCGGTGCTTAGCACAGATACGCAGTATTTT.

This clone has only a few counts. This chain links TRBV5-1 with TRBJ2-1, with D perhaps given as TRBD1 or TRBD2 (5 bases each). The CDR3 spans 15 residues. Germline loops: CDR1 SGHRS, CDR2 YFSETQ. V gave up 0 bases and J gave up 6 bases, with 13 bases separating them. The CDR3 loop reads CASSLAGTAGNEQFF. As DNA, the CDR3 is TGCGCCAGCAGCTTGGCCGGGACGGCGGGCAATGAGCAGTTCTTC.

CDR3 protein: CASSPHEGNQPQHF. The DNA for the CDR3 is TGTGCCAGCAGCCCCCATGAGGGGAATCAGCCCCAGCATTTT. This chain joins TRBV7-2 and TRBJ1-5; possibly TRBD1 for D (5 bases). There are 14 residues in the CDR3. V lost 5 bases to trimming and J lost 4 bases, with 12 bases between them. Germline-derived CDR1 and CDR2 are SGHTA and FQGNSA. Variable domain in full (rest from reference TRBV7-2 and TRBJ1-5): GAGVSQSPSNKVTEKGKDVELRCDPISGHTALYWYRQSLGQGLEFLIYFQGNSAPDKSGLPSDRFSAERTGGSVSTLTIQRTQQEDSAVYLCASSPHEGNQPQHFGDGTRLSIL.

This clone turned up a few times. CDR3 DNA sequence: TGTGCCTGGAGGCACGGGATAAGCTCCTACGAGCAGTACTTC. Protein: CAWRHGISSYEQYF. V usage is TRBV30 and J usage is TRBJ2-7, with a tentative D call TRBD2 (5 bases). With 3 bases removed from V and 0 bases from J, the gap between germline ends came to 12 bases. Germline lookup yields CDR1 GTSNPN and CDR2 SVGIG (reference sequence). This CDR3 spans 14 amino acids.

In its sample, this clone was seen a few times. The rearrangement joins TRBV21-1 to TRBJ2-7. TRBV21-1 is deemed a pseudogene. The CDR3 has 13 amino acids. The CDR3: CASSNHRFDEQYF. The CDR3 DNA reads as TGTGCCAGCAGCAACCACCGCTTTGACGAGCAGTACTTC.

In its sample, this clone was seen a few times. The CDR3, as DNA: TGTGCCAGCTCACTCGTTCCGGGACAGGGAAGCACAGATACGCAGTATTTT. Translating gives CASSLVPGQGSTDTQYF. The V gene is TRBV18, the J gene TRBJ2-3, with 9 bases that match TRBD1. Per the germline V gene, CDR1 is KGHSH and CDR2 is LQKENI. The J segment lost 0 bases and the V segment lost 4 bases, leaving 8 bases of the junction unmatched. The CDR3 consists of 17 residues.

This chain uses TRBV18 with TRBJ1-1; TRBD1 agrees at 7 bases. V lost 8 bases to trimming and J lost 1 base; unmatched junction nucleotides: 4. The CDR3 has 13 amino acids. The germline V gene encodes CDR1 KGHSH and CDR2 LQKENI. CDR3 in DNA: TGTGCCAGCACGGGACAGAAGAACACTGAAGCTTTCTTT. Protein product: CASTGQKNTEAFF.